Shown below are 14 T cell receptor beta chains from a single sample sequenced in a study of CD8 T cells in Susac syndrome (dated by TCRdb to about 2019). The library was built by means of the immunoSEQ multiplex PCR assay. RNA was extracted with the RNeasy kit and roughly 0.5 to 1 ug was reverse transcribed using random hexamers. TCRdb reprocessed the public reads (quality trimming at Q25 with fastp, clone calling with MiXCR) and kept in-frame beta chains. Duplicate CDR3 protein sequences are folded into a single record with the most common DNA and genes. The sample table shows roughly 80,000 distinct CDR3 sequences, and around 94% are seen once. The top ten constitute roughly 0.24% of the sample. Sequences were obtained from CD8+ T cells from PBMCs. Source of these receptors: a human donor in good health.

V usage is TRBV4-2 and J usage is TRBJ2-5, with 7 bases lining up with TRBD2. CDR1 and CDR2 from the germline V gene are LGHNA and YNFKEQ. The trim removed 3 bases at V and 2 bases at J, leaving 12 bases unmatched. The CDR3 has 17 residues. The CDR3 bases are TGTGCCAGCAGCCAGACGACGCGGGAGCCTTATCAAGAGACCCAGTACTTC. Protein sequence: CASSQTTREPYQETQYF.

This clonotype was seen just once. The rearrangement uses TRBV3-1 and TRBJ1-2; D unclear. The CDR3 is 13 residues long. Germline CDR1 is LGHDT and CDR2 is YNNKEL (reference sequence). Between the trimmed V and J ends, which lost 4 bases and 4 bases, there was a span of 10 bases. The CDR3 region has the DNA TGTGCCAGCAGCCCATCGGGTGGCTATGGCTACACCTTC. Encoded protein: CASSPSGGYGYTF. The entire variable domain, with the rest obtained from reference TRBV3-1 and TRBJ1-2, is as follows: DTAVSQTPKYLVTQMGNDKSIKCEQNLGHDTMYWYKQDSKKFLKIMFSYNNKELIINETVPNRFSPKSPDKAHLNLHINSLELGDSAVYFCASSPSGGYGYTFGSGTRLTVV.

DNA of the CDR3: TGCAGTGCTAGGGGCGGAAGGAGCTCCTACGAGCAGTACTTC. Its protein is CSARGGRSSYEQYF. The chain combines TRBV20-1 with TRBJ2-7; D not certain. Trimming left V 3 bases short and J 0 bases short, with 12 bases between. The CDR3 consists of 14 residues. CDR1 and CDR2 from the germline V gene are DFQATT and SNEGSKA (reference sequence).

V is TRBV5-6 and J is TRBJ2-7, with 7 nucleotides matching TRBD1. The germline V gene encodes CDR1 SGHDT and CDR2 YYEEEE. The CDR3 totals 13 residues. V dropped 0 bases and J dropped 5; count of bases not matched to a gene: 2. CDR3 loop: CASSLEGADEQYF. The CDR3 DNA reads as TGTGCCAGCAGCTTGGAGGGGGCCGACGAGCAGTACTTC.

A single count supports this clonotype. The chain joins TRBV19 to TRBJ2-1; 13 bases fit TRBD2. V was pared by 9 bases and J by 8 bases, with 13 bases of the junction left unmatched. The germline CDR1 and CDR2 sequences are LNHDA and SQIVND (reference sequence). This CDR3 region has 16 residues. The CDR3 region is CASCSRTSGRGDEQFF. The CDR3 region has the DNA TGTGCCAGCTGCTCGAGGACTAGCGGGAGAGGTGATGAGCAGTTCTTC.

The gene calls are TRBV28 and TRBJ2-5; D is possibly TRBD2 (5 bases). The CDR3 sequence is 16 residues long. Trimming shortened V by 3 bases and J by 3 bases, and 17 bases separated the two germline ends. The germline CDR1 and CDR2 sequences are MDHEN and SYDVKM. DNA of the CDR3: TGTGCCAGCAGTTTTGCGGTTGGAGGAAGTAAAGAGACCCAGTACTTC. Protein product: CASSFAVGGSKETQYF.

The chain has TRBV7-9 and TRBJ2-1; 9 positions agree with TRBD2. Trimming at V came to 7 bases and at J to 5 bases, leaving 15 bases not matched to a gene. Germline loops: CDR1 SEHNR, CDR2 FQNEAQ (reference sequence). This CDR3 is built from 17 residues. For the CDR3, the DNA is TGTGCCAGCACCACTTTTTCCCGACTAGCGGAAGACAATGAGCAGTTCTTC. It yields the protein CASTTFSRLAEDNEQFF.

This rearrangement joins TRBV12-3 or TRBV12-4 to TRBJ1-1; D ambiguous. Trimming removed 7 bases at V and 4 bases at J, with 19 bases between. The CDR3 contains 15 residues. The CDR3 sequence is CASTSQRPVGTEAFF. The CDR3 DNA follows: TGTGCCAGCACCTCACAGCGTCCCGTTGGCACTGAAGCTTTCTTT.

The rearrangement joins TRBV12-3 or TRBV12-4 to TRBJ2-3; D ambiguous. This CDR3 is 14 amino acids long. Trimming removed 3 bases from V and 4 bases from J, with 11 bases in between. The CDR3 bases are TGTGCCAGCAGTTTTCCGAGGTGGCCAGATACGCAGTATTTT. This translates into CASSFPRWPDTQYF.

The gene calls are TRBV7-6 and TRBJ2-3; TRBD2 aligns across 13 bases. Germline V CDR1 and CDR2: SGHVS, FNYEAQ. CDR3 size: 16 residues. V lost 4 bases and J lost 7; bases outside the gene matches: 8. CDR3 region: CASSSTLAGGPHTQYF. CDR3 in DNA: TGTGCCAGCAGCTCGACACTAGCGGGAGGGCCGCATACGCAGTATTTT.

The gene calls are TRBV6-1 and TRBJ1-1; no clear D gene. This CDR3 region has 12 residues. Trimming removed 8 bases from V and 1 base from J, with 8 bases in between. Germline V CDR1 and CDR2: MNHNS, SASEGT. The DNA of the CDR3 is TGTGCCAGCTTTATCTGGAACACTGAAGCTTTCTTT. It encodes CASFIWNTEAFF.

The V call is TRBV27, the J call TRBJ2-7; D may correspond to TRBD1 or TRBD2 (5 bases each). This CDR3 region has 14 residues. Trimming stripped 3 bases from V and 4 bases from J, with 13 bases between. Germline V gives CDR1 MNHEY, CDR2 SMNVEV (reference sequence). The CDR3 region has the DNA TGTGCCAGCAGTTTGAGGGGATTCCTTTACGAGCAGTACTTC. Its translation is CASSLRGFLYEQYF.

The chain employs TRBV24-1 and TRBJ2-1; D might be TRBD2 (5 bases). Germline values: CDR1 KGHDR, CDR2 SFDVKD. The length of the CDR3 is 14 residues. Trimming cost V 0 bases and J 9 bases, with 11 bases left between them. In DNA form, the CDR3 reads TGTGCCACCAGTGATTTGCCTGGAGGAATTGAGCAGTTCTTC. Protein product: CATSDLPGGIEQFF.

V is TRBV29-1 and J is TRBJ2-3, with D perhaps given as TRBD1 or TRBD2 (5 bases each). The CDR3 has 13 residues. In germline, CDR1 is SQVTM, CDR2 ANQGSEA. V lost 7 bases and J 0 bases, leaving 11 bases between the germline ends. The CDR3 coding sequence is TGCAGCGCCGACTGGGGGAGCACAGATACGCAGTATTTT. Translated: CSADWGSTDTQYF.